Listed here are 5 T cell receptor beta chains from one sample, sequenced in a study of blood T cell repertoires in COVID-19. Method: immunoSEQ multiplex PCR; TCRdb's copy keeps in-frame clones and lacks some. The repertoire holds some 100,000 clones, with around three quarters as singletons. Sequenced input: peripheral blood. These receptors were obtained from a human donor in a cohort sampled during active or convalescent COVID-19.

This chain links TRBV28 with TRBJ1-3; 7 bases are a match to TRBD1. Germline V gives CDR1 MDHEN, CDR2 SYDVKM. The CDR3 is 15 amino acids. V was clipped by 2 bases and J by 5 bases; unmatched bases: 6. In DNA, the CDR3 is TGTGCCAGCAGTTTAACGTACAGGGGAAGAAACACCATATATTTT. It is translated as CASSLTYRGRNTIYF.

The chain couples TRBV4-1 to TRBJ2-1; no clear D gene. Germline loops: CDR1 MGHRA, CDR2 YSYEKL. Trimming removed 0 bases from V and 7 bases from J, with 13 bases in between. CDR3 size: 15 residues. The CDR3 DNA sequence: TGCGCCAGCAGCCAAGAACGTGGCAGGTCTAATGAGCAGTTCTTC. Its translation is CASSQERGRSNEQFF.

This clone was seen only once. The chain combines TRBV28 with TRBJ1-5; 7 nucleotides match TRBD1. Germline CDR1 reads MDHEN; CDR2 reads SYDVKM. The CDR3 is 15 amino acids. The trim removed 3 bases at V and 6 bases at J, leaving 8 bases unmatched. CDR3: CASSFLRDRGQPQHF. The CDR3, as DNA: TGTGCCAGCAGTTTCCTTAGGGACAGAGGTCAGCCCCAGCATTTT.

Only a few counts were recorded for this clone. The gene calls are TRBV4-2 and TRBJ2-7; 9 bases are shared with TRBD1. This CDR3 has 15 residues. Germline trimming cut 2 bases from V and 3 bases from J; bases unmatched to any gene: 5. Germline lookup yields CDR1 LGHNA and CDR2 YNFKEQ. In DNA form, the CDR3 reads TGTGCCAGCAGCCAAATCGCGACAGGGGGCTACGAGCAGTACTTC. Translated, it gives CASSQIATGGYEQYF.

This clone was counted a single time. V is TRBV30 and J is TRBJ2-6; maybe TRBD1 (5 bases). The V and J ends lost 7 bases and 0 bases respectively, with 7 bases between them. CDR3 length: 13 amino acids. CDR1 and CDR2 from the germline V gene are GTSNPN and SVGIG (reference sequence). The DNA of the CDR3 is TGTGCCTCCGGACACTCTGGGGCCAACGTCCTGACTTTC. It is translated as CASGHSGANVLTF.